The 5 T cell receptor beta chains presented below share a single source sample, sequenced in a study of shared clonotypes between healthy human individuals. The repertoire was sequenced with immunoSEQ multiplex PCR; TCRdb's copy has only in-frame clones and lacks some. This repertoire shows fewer than 350,000 clones, about nine tenths found once; its top ten account for 16%. The sequenced sample consisted of memory CD8+ T cells sorted from blood. Documented subset: CD45RO+ cells pooled with CCR7-negative TemRA cells. The receptor set was obtained from a man aged 18 to 35 in good health.

This chain connects TRBV9 to TRBJ2-1; weak D call: TRBD2 (6 bases). CDR3 length: 13 residues. Germline CDR1 reads SGDLS; CDR2 reads YYNGEE. V was cut by 2 bases and J by 6 bases, with 9 bases left in between. CDR3 residues: CASSVTSSNEQFF. The CDR3 DNA sequence: TGTGCCAGCAGCGTTACTAGCTCCAATGAGCAGTTCTTC.

The chain combines TRBV4-1 with TRBJ2-5; 8 nucleotides match TRBD1. The germline CDR1 and CDR2 sequences are MGHRA and YSYEKL. Unmatched junction bases numbered 6, after V lost 4 bases and J lost 2 bases. The CDR3 is made up of 15 amino acids. CDR3 in DNA: TGCGCCAGCAGCCGAACAGGGGGTTTACAAGAGACCCAGTACTTC. Its protein product is CASSRTGGLQETQYF.

V gene TRBV5-1 combines with J gene TRBJ2-5; D remains ambiguous. CDR1 is SGHRS, CDR2 YFSETQ, per germline. With 4 bases removed from V and 5 bases from J, the gap between germline ends came to 12 bases. This CDR3 contains 13 residues. The CDR3 here is CASSGPPVETQYF. The DNA for the CDR3 is TGCGCCAGCAGCGGGCCACCAGTGGAGACCCAGTACTTC.

This rearrangement joins TRBV5-4 to TRBJ2-7; TRBD2 might be the D (5 bases). The CDR3 loop spans 14 amino acids. Germline V gene sequence: CDR1 SGHNT, CDR2 YYREEE (reference sequence). Trimming removed 4 bases from V and 5 bases from J, with 16 bases in between. CDR3: CASSRSDLTHEQYF. In nucleotides, the CDR3 is TGTGCCAGCAGCCGTAGCGATCTTACCCACGAGCAGTACTTC.

The rearrangement links TRBV7-9 to TRBJ2-3, with TRBD1 matching over 9 bases. V shed 5 bases and J 0 bases; nucleotides not matched to a gene: 9. This CDR3 region has 17 residues. Germline V CDR1 and CDR2: SEHNR, FQNEAQ (reference sequence). This CDR3 is CASSAGTGSSSTDTQYF. In DNA form, the CDR3 reads TGTGCCAGCAGCGCCGGGACAGGGTCTTCTAGCACAGATACGCAGTATTTT.